Presented here are 30 T cell receptor beta chains from one specimen sequenced in a study of blood T cell repertoires in COVID-19. Method: immunoSEQ multiplex PCR; TCRdb's copy keeps in-frame clones and lacks some. The profile shows about 180,000 clones, over 80% of them singletons. Material for sequencing was peripheral blood. Receptors originate from a woman aged 45 to 65 with acute or convalescent COVID-19.

The rearrangement joins TRBV10-3 to TRBJ1-2; D possibly corresponds to TRBD1 (5 bases). The CDR3 loop spans 12 amino acids. Germline V gene data show CDR1 as ENHRY and CDR2 as SYGVKD. V shed 7 bases and J shed 4 bases, with 10 bases lying between them. CDR3 in amino acids: CAINGAGYGYTF. CDR3 sequence (DNA): TGTGCCATCAATGGGGCCGGCTATGGCTACACCTTC.

This chain uses TRBV13 with TRBJ2-7; 8 positions agree with TRBD2. Germline CDR1 PRHDT, CDR2 FYEKMQ (reference sequence). V was pared by 4 bases and J by 3 bases, with 11 bases of the junction left unmatched. CDR3 length: 16 residues. The CDR3 sequence is CASSSLSGAGGYEQYF. The CDR3 DNA is TGTGCCAGCAGCTCCCTTTCGGGGGCGGGAGGCTACGAGCAGTACTTC. Based on the CDR3 plus reference TRBV13 and TRBJ2-7, the full variable domain is AAGVIQSPRHLIKEKRETATLKCYPIPRHDTVYWYQQGPGQDPQFLISFYEKMQSDKGSIPDRFSAQQFSDYHSELNMSSLELGDSALYFCASSSLSGAGGYEQYFGPGTRLTVT.

CDR3 in amino acids: CASSLFVTSGGRSFHEQFF. Here the CDR3 DNA reads TGTGCCAGCAGCTTATTTGTAACTAGCGGGGGGCGTAGTTTCCATGAGCAGTTCTTC. The V and J genes are TRBV7-9 and TRBJ2-1; 12 bases map to TRBD2. The CDR3 runs 19 residues. The V and J ends lost 2 bases and 8 bases, in that order; junction bases with no gene match: 16. Germline CDR1 SEHNR, CDR2 FQNEAQ (reference sequence).

The DNA of the CDR3 is TGTGCCAGCATTCTAATCGGGGGACCGTATGGCTACACCTTC. It specifies CASILIGGPYGYTF. The chain employs TRBV7-2 and TRBJ1-2, with D possibly matching TRBD1 (5 bases). The V gene's germline CDR1 is SGHTA and CDR2 FQGNSA. The CDR3 spans 14 residues. V lost 7 bases and J 5 bases, leaving 17 bases between the germline ends. The whole variable domain, filled in from reference TRBV7-2 and TRBJ1-2, reads GAGVSQSPSNKVTEKGKDVELRCDPISGHTALYWYRQSLGQGLEFLIYFQGNSAPDKSGLPSDRFSAERTGGSVSTLTIQRTQQEDSAVYLCASILIGGPYGYTFGSGTRLTVV.

The chain couples TRBV5-1 to TRBJ2-3, with D unresolved. Trimming cost V 6 bases and J 4 bases, with 15 bases left between them. The length of the CDR3 is 14 residues. In germline, CDR1 is SGHRS, CDR2 YFSETQ. CDR3 bases: TGCGCCAGCACTCTCGGAGTTTTCGCAGATACGCAGTATTTT. Its protein is CASTLGVFADTQYF. Supplemented by reference TRBV5-1 and TRBJ2-3, the full variable domain reads KAGVTQTPRYLIKTRGQQVTLSCSPISGHRSVSWYQQTPGQGLQFLFEYFSETQRNKGNFPGRFSGRQFSNSRSEMNVSTLELGDSALYLCASTLGVFADTQYFGPGTRLTVL.

The CDR3 region has the DNA TGTGCCAGCAGCAGACAGATGAGCTCCTACAATGAGCAGTTCTTC. Its translation: CASSRQMSSYNEQFF. The rearrangement uses TRBV4-2 and TRBJ2-1; a possible D gene is TRBD1 (5 bases). The germline gives CDR1 LGHNA, CDR2 YNFKEQ. The CDR3 contains 15 residues. V lost 5 bases and J 0 bases, leaving 11 bases between the germline ends.

This clone was observed once. This chain joins TRBV5-4 and TRBJ2-7; 7 bases fit TRBD2. CDR1 is SGHNT and CDR2 is YYREEE in the germline V gene (reference sequence). The CDR3 is made up of 16 amino acids. J gave up 1 base and V 4 bases, and 11 bases lay outside the gene matches. The CDR3 DNA is TGTGCCAGCAGCAGTTATAGCGGGCTACTTTCCTACGAGCAGTACTTC. Residues: CASSSYSGLLSYEQYF.

The chain uses TRBV30 and TRBJ2-1; 11 bases are a match to TRBD2. Germline-derived CDR1 and CDR2 are GTSNPN and SVGIG (reference sequence). Trimming at V came to 7 bases and at J to 4 bases, leaving 21 bases not matched to a gene. This CDR3 spans 19 amino acids. This CDR3 is CAFQGIGLAGGSRYNEQFF. In DNA, the CDR3 is TGTGCCTTCCAGGGGATAGGGCTAGCGGGAGGTAGTAGGTACAATGAGCAGTTCTTC.

This clone was counted a single time. V is TRBV5-4 and J is TRBJ2-1; 7 bases fit TRBD2. Unmatched junction bases numbered 8, after V lost 4 bases and J lost 7 bases. Germline V lookup: CDR1 SGHNT, CDR2 YYREEE (reference sequence). The CDR3 has 14 residues. CDR3 residues: CASSRDYRGNEQFF. For the CDR3, the DNA is TGTGCCAGCAGCCGGGACTACCGAGGGAATGAGCAGTTCTTC.

The gene calls are TRBV19 and TRBJ1-5, with D maybe TRBD1 (5 bases). The CDR3 consists of 14 residues. The V and J ends lost 0 bases and 8 bases respectively, with 11 bases between them. The V gene's germline CDR1 is LNHDA and CDR2 SQIVND (reference sequence). CDR3 sequence: CASSIERGSKPQHF. CDR3 coding DNA: TGTGCCAGTAGTATAGAGCGGGGGAGTAAGCCCCAGCATTTT.

V usage is TRBV11-3 and J usage is TRBJ1-1; D is possibly TRBD1 (5 bases). V gave up 2 bases and J gave up 1 base, with 8 bases separating them. This CDR3 has 14 residues. The germline CDR1 and CDR2 sequences are SGHNT and YENEEA. The CDR3 DNA is TGTGCCAGCAGCTTATCGGGGGAGAACACTGAAGCTTTCTTT. Protein sequence: CASSLSGENTEAFF.

This clone appeared a few times. The chain employs TRBV30 and TRBJ1-1; no firm D call. Germline V gene lookup returns CDR1 GTSNPN and CDR2 SVGIG (reference sequence). The CDR3 has 12 amino acids. V lost 4 bases and J 0 bases, leaving 6 bases between the germline ends. CDR3 bases: TGTGCCTGGAACAGATTGAACACTGAAGCTTTCTTT. Protein: CAWNRLNTEAFF.

The CDR3 DNA reads TGTGCCAGCAGCCAAAGGGGGCAGGGGTCACCCCTCCACTTT. Translated: CASSQRGQGSPLHF. The genes are TRBV3-1 (or the pseudogene TRBV3-2) and TRBJ1-6, with 7 bases fitting TRBD1. Germline loops: CDR1 LGHDT, CDR2 YNNKEL (reference sequence). Trimming took 2 bases from V and 10 from J; bases not matched to a gene: 5. The length of the CDR3 is 14 residues.

The chain joins TRBV5-6 to TRBJ2-1; 14 nucleotides agree with TRBD2. The CDR3 contains 17 residues. Germline assignment: CDR1 SGHDT and CDR2 YYEEEE. J gave up 1 base and V 4 bases, and 4 bases lay outside the gene matches. The CDR3 region is CASSMRTSGRSYNEQFF. CDR3 coding DNA: TGTGCCAGCAGCATGAGGACTAGCGGGAGGTCCTACAATGAGCAGTTCTTC.

CDR3 region: CASSLGPGLVLETQYF. DNA of the CDR3: TGTGCCAGCAGCTTAGGACCGGGACTAGTATTGGAGACCCAGTACTTC. This chain connects TRBV7-9 to TRBJ2-5; 8 bases are a match to TRBD2. The germline CDR1 and CDR2 sequences are SEHNR and FQNEAQ (reference sequence). CDR3 size: 16 residues. V dropped 1 base and J dropped 5; count of bases not matched to a gene: 9.

The gene calls are TRBV2 and TRBJ1-6; D may be TRBD1 (5 bases). V shed 9 bases and J shed 5 bases, with 17 bases lying between them. The CDR3 contains 15 residues. Germline CDR1 SNHLY, CDR2 FYNNEI. CDR3 loop: CARRGGGTNNSPLHF. CDR3 nucleotides: TGTGCCAGAAGGGGTGGTGGGACTAATAATTCACCCCTCCACTTT.

This clone was observed once. A read error may account for a junction end that differs from germline. V gene TRBV5-6 combines with J gene TRBJ1-3; 9 nucleotides line up with TRBD1. CDR1 is SGHDT, CDR2 YYEEEE, per germline. The CDR3 sequence is 14 residues long. The CDR3 loop reads CASSLGDRVGTIYF. In DNA, the CDR3 is TGTGCCAGCAGTTTGGGGGACAGGGTCGGCACCATATATTTT.

V gene TRBV28 combines with J gene TRBJ1-2; 10 nucleotides align to TRBD1. This CDR3 is 15 amino acids long. V shed 6 bases, J shed 4 bases, and the junction held 8 bases outside the gene matches. Germline V gives CDR1 MDHEN, CDR2 SYDVKM. For the CDR3, the DNA is TGTGCCAGCAGCCAAAGACGGACAGGGGGCTATGGCTACACCTTC. Its translation is CASSQRRTGGYGYTF.

CDR3 loop: CASRWDPTGTEAFF. CDR3 bases: TGTGCCAGTAGATGGGACCCGACAGGGACTGAAGCTTTCTTT. The chain recombines TRBV19 with TRBJ1-1; 7 positions agree with TRBD1. Germline assignment: CDR1 LNHDA and CDR2 SQIVND (reference sequence). The CDR3 is 14 residues long. V gave up 6 bases and J gave up 5 bases; unmatched junction bases: 9.

The rearrangement links TRBV6-5 to TRBJ2-3; 7 bases agree with TRBD2. CDR1 MNHEY and CDR2 SVGAGI come from the germline V gene. V was clipped by 7 bases and J by 8 bases; unmatched bases: 9. The CDR3 spans 13 residues. DNA for the CDR3: TGTGCCAGCACCCTAGCGGAAGGAGGTACGCAGTATTTT. Translation gives CASTLAEGGTQYF.

This chain connects TRBV7-2 to TRBJ2-7; TRBD1 aligns across 9 bases. This CDR3 comprises 14 residues. V lost 5 bases, J lost 4 bases, and 6 bases stayed unmatched. Germline V CDR1 and CDR2: SGHTA, FQGNSA. The CDR3 DNA follows: TGTGCCAGCAGCCCGGACAGGGGCAAGTACGAGCAGTACTTC. It codes for CASSPDRGKYEQYF.

This chain links TRBV7-2 with TRBJ2-7, with 7 bases fitting TRBD1. Germline assignment: CDR1 SGHTA and CDR2 FQGNSA. J gave up 2 bases and V 1 base, and 5 bases lay outside the gene matches. The CDR3 is 15 residues long. DNA of the CDR3: TGTGCCAGCAGCTTAGTTGTAGGGGGCCCCTACGAGCAGTACTTC. Translated, it gives CASSLVVGGPYEQYF.

This chain links TRBV7-2 with TRBJ2-3; TRBD2 aligns across 8 bases. V was clipped by 5 bases and J by 0 bases; unmatched bases: 7. The germline V gene has CDR1 SGHTA and CDR2 FQGNSA. The CDR3 consists of 16 residues. Written as DNA, the CDR3 is TGTGCCAGCAGCCTCCGGGTAGCGGGGAGCACAGATACGCAGTATTTT. It codes for CASSLRVAGSTDTQYF. Variable domain in full (rest from reference TRBV7-2 and TRBJ2-3): GAGVSQSPSNKVTEKGKDVELRCDPISGHTALYWYRQSLGQGLEFLIYFQGNSAPDKSGLPSDRFSAERTGGSVSTLTIQRTQQEDSAVYLCASSLRVAGSTDTQYFGPGTRLTVL.

The chain uses TRBV6-5 and TRBJ2-5, with 9 bases lining up with TRBD2. Germline V lookup: CDR1 MNHEY, CDR2 SVGAGI. J was trimmed by 4 bases and V by 2 bases; bases with no gene match: 8. CDR3 size: 16 residues. The CDR3 loop is CASSYGFGGGGETQYF. The CDR3 bases are TGTGCCAGCAGTTACGGGTTCGGCGGGGGGGGAGAGACCCAGTACTTC.

CDR3: CASSYRGLAESYEQYF. The CDR3, as DNA: TGTGCCAGCAGTTACCGTGGTCTAGCGGAATCCTACGAGCAGTACTTC. The chain couples TRBV6-2 or TRBV6-3 to TRBJ2-7; 7 positions agree with TRBD2. The V and J ends lost 2 bases and 1 base, in that order; junction bases with no gene match: 8. The length of the CDR3 is 16 residues. Germline assignment: CDR1 MNHEY and CDR2 SVGEGT.

The CDR3: CASSRQGRDGYTF. In DNA form, the CDR3 reads TGCGCCAGCAGCCGTCAGGGAAGGGATGGCTACACCTTC. The rearrangement uses TRBV5-1 and TRBJ1-2; a weak D match, TRBD1 (5 bases). The CDR3 consists of 13 residues. Germline V gives CDR1 SGHRS, CDR2 YFSETQ. The V and J ends lost 4 bases and 6 bases respectively, with 13 bases between them.

The rearrangement links TRBV7-9 to TRBJ1-1; D unresolved. CDR1 is SEHNR and CDR2 is FQNEAQ in the germline V gene (reference sequence). The germline V and J ends were trimmed by 2 bases and 10 bases, with 17 bases remaining between them. The CDR3 spans 14 residues. The CDR3, as DNA: TGTGCCAGCAGCTTACCCGACACGGCCCTTGGAGCTTTCTTT. It codes for CASSLPDTALGAFF.

The chain employs TRBV6-2 or TRBV6-3 and TRBJ1-1; D gene ambiguous. Germline assignment: CDR1 MNHEY and CDR2 SVGEGT. V was shortened by 6 bases and J by 2 bases, with 10 bases between the two germline ends. The CDR3 loop spans 13 amino acids. The CDR3 spells CASSFQSNTEAFF. The DNA for the CDR3 is TGTGCCAGCAGCTTTCAGTCAAACACTGAAGCTTTCTTT.

The rearrangement uses TRBV9 and TRBJ1-5; no clear D gene. Between the trimmed V and J ends, which lost 0 bases and 4 bases, there was a span of 11 bases. The CDR3 extends over 15 amino acids. CDR1 and CDR2 (germline): SGDLS, YYNGEE. CDR3 DNA sequence: TGTGCCAGCAGCGTAGACGGCAGGAAGAATCAGCCCCAGCATTTT. Translating it yields CASSVDGRKNQPQHF.

The genes are TRBV19 and TRBJ1-1, with unresolved D. CDR3 length: 12 amino acids. The V gene lost 3 bases and the J gene lost 11 bases, with 13 bases spanning the gap. From germline, CDR1 is LNHDA and CDR2 SQIVND (reference sequence). CDR3 loop: CASSIEGSRAFF. The CDR3 DNA is TGTGCCAGTAGTATTGAGGGATCGCGGGCTTTCTTT. Variable domain in full (rest from reference TRBV19 and TRBJ1-1): DGGITQSPKYLFRKEGQNVTLSCEQNLNHDAMYWYRQDPGQGLRLIYYSQIVNDFQKGDIAEGYSVSREKKESFPLTVTSAQKNPTAFYLCASSIEGSRAFFGQGTRLTVV.